The 32 T cell receptor beta chains reported below all come from one sample, sequenced in a study of T cell responses to AZD1222 COVID-19 vaccine. Assay: immunoSEQ multiplex PCR; the TCRdb copy retains only in-frame clones and omits some. The table lists 110,000 to 150,000 clones, more than 85% of them singletons. Sequencing was performed on peripheral blood, taken on day 0 of AZD1222 vaccination. These receptors were obtained from an adult in good health.

V usage is TRBV7-9 and J usage is TRBJ2-5; either TRBD1 or TRBD2 may fit D (6 bases each). V was clipped by 1 base and J by 4 bases, with 7 bases between them. The CDR3 runs to 13 residues. CDR1 is SEHNR and CDR2 is FQNEAQ in the germline V gene (reference sequence). In DNA, the CDR3 is TGTGCCAGCAGCTTAGAGGGGGGAGAGACCCAGTACTTC. The encoded protein is CASSLEGGETQYF.

The chain employs TRBV20-1 and TRBJ1-6; D not resolved. V was clipped by 3 bases and J by 8 bases, with 5 bases between them. Germline V CDR1 and CDR2: DFQATT, SNEGSKA (reference sequence). The CDR3 consists of 11 residues. The CDR3 DNA follows: TGCAGTGCTAGTAGGGATTCACCCCTCCACTTT. It yields the protein CSASRDSPLHF.

The rearrangement uses TRBV11-3 and TRBJ1-2; D is unresolved. CDR1 and CDR2 from the germline V gene are SGHNT and YENEEA. This CDR3 contains 17 residues. Trimming removed 0 bases from V and 4 bases from J, with 18 bases in between. The DNA for the CDR3 is TGTGCCAGCAGCTTAGATGGGTTTGACGGCGTAAGCTATGGCTACACCTTC. Translation: CASSLDGFDGVSYGYTF.

The chain is built from TRBV11-2 and TRBJ1-3; 9 bases map to TRBD1. Losses at the gene ends were 1 base for V and 8 bases for J; bases not matched to a gene: 12. Germline V CDR1 and CDR2: SGHAT, FQNNGV. The CDR3 has 17 amino acids. This chain's CDR3 is CASSLGYDRGVADTIYF. The CDR3 DNA is TGTGCCAGCAGCTTAGGCTATGACAGGGGGGTTGCAGACACCATATATTTT.

V and J are TRBV5-4 and TRBJ2-7; either TRBD1 or TRBD2 may fit D (5 bases each). The V gene lost 0 bases and the J gene lost 6 bases, with 19 bases spanning the gap. The germline CDR1 and CDR2 sequences are SGHNT and YYREEE (reference sequence). This CDR3 comprises 16 residues. CDR3 protein: CASSLDGRDGSSEQYF. The CDR3 nucleotides are TGTGCCAGCAGCTTGGACGGACGGGACGGGTCCAGCGAGCAGTACTTC.

This clone was detected only once. Germline and junction disagree at one end, which may indicate a read error. The V gene is TRBV7-9, the J gene TRBJ1-1; TRBD1 matches 7 bases. Germline lookup yields CDR1 SEHNR and CDR2 FQNEAQ (reference sequence). This CDR3 has 12 amino acids. The CDR3: CASRQTGAEAFF. The DNA of the CDR3 is TGTGCCAGCAGACAAACAGGGGCTGAGGCTTTCTTT.

The rearrangement links TRBV19 to TRBJ2-2, with TRBD1 identical over 7 bases. Trimming took 6 bases from V and 1 from J; bases not matched to a gene: 17. The CDR3 consists of 19 residues. Germline loops: CDR1 LNHDA, CDR2 SQIVND (reference sequence). Here the CDR3 DNA reads TGTGCCAGTAGGCCCTCGACAGGGCAGATTGTGAAGAACACCGGGGAGCTGTTTTTT. This gives the protein CASRPSTGQIVKNTGELFF.

The chain combines TRBV5-1 with TRBJ1-5; D might be TRBD1 (6 bases). Germline V gene sequence: CDR1 SGHRS, CDR2 YFSETQ. The CDR3 totals 15 residues. The V end lost 4 bases, the J end lost 0 bases, and 11 bases lay between the germline ends. CDR3 DNA sequence: TGCGCCAGCAGCCAAGGACAGAATAGCAATCAGCCCCAGCATTTT. This gives the protein CASSQGQNSNQPQHF.

This sequence joins TRBV7-9 and TRBJ2-7; 7 bases align to TRBD1. V dropped 5 bases and J dropped 0; count of bases not matched to a gene: 7. This CDR3 is 15 amino acids long. CDR1 and CDR2 from the germline V gene are SEHNR and FQNEAQ (reference sequence). CDR3 bases: TGTGCCAGCAGCGGTATGGGACAGAGCTCCTACGAGCAGTACTTC. It translates to CASSGMGQSSYEQYF.

The rearrangement uses TRBV28 and TRBJ1-5, with 10 bases aligning to TRBD1. Germline lookup yields CDR1 MDHEN and CDR2 SYDVKM. The CDR3 has 14 amino acids. J lost 6 bases, V lost 5 bases, and 4 bases had no gene match. In nucleotides, the CDR3 is TGTGCCAGCAGTCAGGGACAGGGGAGTCAGCCCCAGCATTTT. This encodes CASSQGQGSQPQHF.

This chain joins TRBV5-4 and TRBJ1-6, with 7 nucleotides matching TRBD1. Germline-derived CDR1 and CDR2 are SGHNT and YYREEE (reference sequence). This CDR3 has 20 residues. With V trimmed by 4 bases and J by 0 bases, 16 bases remained unmatched. DNA of the CDR3: TGTGCCAGCAGCCTCCCGGGACAGCCTCATACCGTCTCCTATAATTCACCCCTCCACTTT. This codes for CASSLPGQPHTVSYNSPLHF.

This clone occurred once. The J gene is TRBJ2-1, the V gene TRBV27; 7 bases map to TRBD2. Germline trimming cut 5 bases from V and 10 bases from J; bases unmatched to any gene: 8. The length of the CDR3 is 13 residues. Germline CDR1 MNHEY, CDR2 SMNVEV (reference sequence). The CDR3 region has the DNA TGTGCCAGCAGTCGGGCGGGAGTAAAGGAGCAGTTCTTC. It yields the protein CASSRAGVKEQFF.

This sequence joins TRBV27 and TRBJ2-3; TRBD2 matches 11 bases. CDR1 MNHEY and CDR2 SMNVEV come from the germline V gene (reference sequence). CDR3 length: 16 residues. The V and J ends lost 5 bases and 0 bases, in that order; junction bases with no gene match: 4. The CDR3 coding sequence is TGTGCCAGCAGTACCCGACTAGCGGGGAGCACAGATACGCAGTATTTT. Translated: CASSTRLAGSTDTQYF.

V usage is TRBV2 and J usage is TRBJ2-5, with 9 bases that match TRBD1. Trimming cost V 6 bases and J 7 bases; bases outside gene matches: 3. Germline CDR1 is SNHLY and CDR2 is FYNNEI. This CDR3 contains 12 residues. The CDR3 bases are TGTGCCAGCAGCCAGGGACAGGGGACCCAGTACTTC. Amino acid sequence: CASSQGQGTQYF.

This clone has only one observation. V and J are TRBV7-9 and TRBJ1-4; no clear D. Germline CDR1 and CDR2: SEHNR and FQNEAQ (reference sequence). This CDR3 is 12 amino acids long. V was clipped by 6 bases and J by 12 bases, with 14 bases between them. Written as DNA, the CDR3 is TGTGCCAGCAGATCGGGAGAAAGGGAACTGTTTTTT. Its protein is CASRSGERELFF.

The chain has TRBV7-9 and TRBJ2-7; D gene ambiguous. The V and J ends lost 4 bases and 2 bases respectively, with 3 bases between them. Germline assignment: CDR1 SEHNR and CDR2 FQNEAQ (reference sequence). The CDR3 is 11 amino acids. The CDR3 loop is CASSSPYEQYF. The CDR3, as DNA: TGTGCCAGCAGCTCCCCCTACGAGCAGTACTTC.

The J gene is TRBJ2-7, the V gene TRBV19; unclear D gene. V lost 5 bases to trimming and J lost 3 bases, with 11 bases between them. Germline V gene lookup returns CDR1 LNHDA and CDR2 SQIVND (reference sequence). The CDR3 totals 13 residues. The CDR3 bases are TGTGCCAGTAGTTTCACCCCCGACTACGAGCAGTACTTC. It translates to CASSFTPDYEQYF.

V is TRBV27 and J is TRBJ2-7; D may be TRBD1 (5 bases). Trimming cost V 3 bases and J 0 bases, with 15 bases left between them. This CDR3 spans 16 amino acids. The germline CDR1 and CDR2 sequences are MNHEY and SMNVEV (reference sequence). The DNA for the CDR3 is TGTGCCAGCAGTTTGTCTTTTGGGGCCAGCTCCTACGAGCAGTACTTC. Encoded protein: CASSLSFGASSYEQYF.

CDR3 amino acids: CAISEADRTGLNIQYF. In nucleotides, the CDR3 is TGTGCCATCAGTGAGGCAGATAGGACAGGGTTGAACATTCAGTACTTC. The chain carries TRBV10-3 and TRBJ2-4, with 8 bases identical to TRBD1. This CDR3 is built from 16 residues. After removal of 2 bases from V and 7 bases from J, the junction contained 10 bases not matched to a gene. Germline V gene data show CDR1 as ENHRY and CDR2 as SYGVKD.

This clone showed up just a few times. This sequence joins TRBV7-2 and TRBJ2-5; D could derive from TRBD1 or TRBD2 (5 bases each). The CDR3 totals 15 residues. V lost 1 base to trimming and J lost 1 base, with 10 bases between them. CDR1 is SGHTA and CDR2 is FQGNSA in the germline V gene. In nucleotides, the CDR3 is TGTGCCAGCAGCTTAGTGAGGGGCCTCCAAGAGACCCAGTACTTC. As protein: CASSLVRGLQETQYF. Looking up the rest from reference TRBV7-2 and TRBJ2-5 gives the full variable domain: GAGVSQSPSNKVTEKGKDVELRCDPISGHTALYWYRQSLGQGLEFLIYFQGNSAPDKSGLPSDRFSAERTGGSVSTLTIQRTQQEDSAVYLCASSLVRGLQETQYFGPGTRLLVL.

Here the CDR3 DNA reads TGTGCCATCACCCAGACTAGCGGGAGCACTGGGGCCAACGTCCTGACTTTC. Protein sequence: CAITQTSGSTGANVLTF. The chain joins TRBV10-3 to TRBJ2-6; 12 bases are a match to TRBD2. With 7 bases clipped from V and 2 bases from J, the junction kept 6 bases outside the gene matches. The germline gives CDR1 ENHRY, CDR2 SYGVKD. The CDR3 is 17 amino acids.

The chain employs TRBV7-3 and TRBJ1-3; TRBD1 matches at 7 bases. With V trimmed by 4 bases and J by 0 bases, 3 bases remained unmatched. The CDR3 is 15 amino acids. Germline CDR1 is SGHTA and CDR2 is FQGTGA. For the CDR3, the DNA is TGTGCCAGCAGCTCGGGACAGTCCTCTGGAAACACCATATATTTT. Translation: CASSSGQSSGNTIYF.

This clone has a single count. V and J are TRBV6-1 and TRBJ1-6, with D tentatively TRBD1 (5 bases). Germline assignment: CDR1 MNHNS and CDR2 SASEGT. V gave up 3 bases and J gave up 10 bases, with 13 bases separating them. This CDR3 is built from 14 residues. The CDR3 DNA reads TGTGCCAGCAGTGAGGGGGGACCGGGCTCACCCCTCCACTTT. Its translation is CASSEGGPGSPLHF.

This chain joins TRBV11-3 and TRBJ2-3, with 11 bases fitting TRBD1. The CDR3 sequence is 15 residues long. J was trimmed by 4 bases and V by 5 bases; bases with no gene match: 5. CDR1 and CDR2 (germline): SGHNT, YENEEA. The DNA of the CDR3 is TGTGCCAGCAGCCCTGGACAGGGGGCAGCAGATACGCAGTATTTT. This codes for CASSPGQGAADTQYF.

The chain joins TRBV4-3 to TRBJ2-7; 8 bases are a match to TRBD1. Trimming removed 4 bases from V and 3 bases from J; junction bases left unmatched: 8. Germline V gene lookup returns CDR1 LGHNA and CDR2 YSLEER. CDR3 length: 15 amino acids. The CDR3 DNA sequence: TGCGCCAGCAGCCGGGGGGCAGGGGGCTTCTACGAGCAGTACTTC. This sequence encodes CASSRGAGGFYEQYF.

The rearrangement joins TRBV5-1 to TRBJ2-7; D possibly matches TRBD1 or TRBD2 (6 bases each). V was cut by 3 bases and J by 4 bases, with 17 bases left in between. The germline V gene has CDR1 SGHRS and CDR2 YFSETQ. The CDR3 extends over 15 amino acids. The CDR3 sequence is CASSSRRGALYEQYF. As DNA, the CDR3 is TGCGCCAGCAGCTCCCGGAGGGGGGCCCTTTACGAGCAGTACTTC.

The chain combines TRBV6-5 with TRBJ1-1; tentatively, D is TRBD1 (5 bases). This CDR3 is built from 13 residues. V lost 6 bases and J 7 bases, leaving 15 bases between the germline ends. Germline CDR1 reads MNHEY; CDR2 reads SVGAGI. In nucleotides, the CDR3 is TGTGCCAGCAGGGGGACGGGTGGGATTGAAGCTTTCTTT. It specifies CASRGTGGIEAFF.

This clone appeared once. The V and J genes are TRBV2 and TRBJ1-5; the D gene is possibly TRBD1 (5 bases). This CDR3 contains 12 residues. Trimming cost V 7 bases and J 7 bases, with 11 bases left between them. The germline gives CDR1 SNHLY, CDR2 FYNNEI. The CDR3 sequence: CASKGERQPQHF. The CDR3 region has the DNA TGTGCCAGCAAAGGGGAACGACAGCCCCAGCATTTT.

The chain is built from TRBV28 and TRBJ2-1, with TRBD2 matching 8 bases. Per germline, CDR1 MDHEN and CDR2 SYDVKM. V lost 5 bases, J lost 15 bases, and 12 bases stayed unmatched. This CDR3 spans 13 amino acids. CDR3 sequence (DNA): TGTGCCAGCAGTCTATCGGGGACTAGTTTGTTGTTCTTC. This gives the protein CASSLSGTSLLFF.

V usage is TRBV7-8 and J usage is TRBJ1-1; D ambiguous. The CDR3 runs 17 residues. Trimming took off 5 bases at V and 0 bases at J, with 19 bases between the two ends. Germline assignment: CDR1 SGHVS and CDR2 FQNEAQ. The CDR3 loop reads CASSTLQIIEMNTEAFF. In nucleotides, the CDR3 is TGTGCCAGCAGCACCCTACAGATTATCGAAATGAACACTGAAGCTTTCTTT. Supplemented by reference TRBV7-8 and TRBJ1-1, the full variable domain reads GAGVSQSPRYKVAKRGQDVALRCDPISGHVSLFWYQQALGQGPEFLTYFQNEAQLDKSGLPSDRFFAERPEGSVSTLKIQRTQQEDSAVYLCASSTLQIIEMNTEAFFGQGTRLTVV.

The chain couples TRBV9 to TRBJ1-2; 7 bases map to TRBD1. The germline V gene has CDR1 SGDLS and CDR2 YYNGEE. Unmatched junction bases numbered 7, after V lost 3 bases and J lost 5 bases. This CDR3 is built from 14 residues. This chain's CDR3 is CASSGSQGIYGYTF. The CDR3 bases are TGTGCCAGCAGCGGTTCACAGGGGATTTATGGCTACACCTTC.

The V and J genes are TRBV5-1 and TRBJ1-1; D ambiguous. V gave up 0 bases and J gave up 4 bases, with 13 bases separating them. CDR1 and CDR2 from the germline V gene are SGHRS and YFSETQ. The CDR3 is 15 residues long. The CDR3 sequence is CASSLGRQERTEAFF. The CDR3, as DNA: TGCGCCAGCAGCTTGGGAAGACAAGAGCGCACTGAAGCTTTCTTT. The whole variable domain, filled in from reference TRBV5-1 and TRBJ1-1, reads KAGVTQTPRYLIKTRGQQVTLSCSPISGHRSVSWYQQTPGQGLQFLFEYFSETQRNKGNFPGRFSGRQFSNSRSEMNVSTLELGDSALYLCASSLGRQERTEAFFGQGTRLTVV.